These 31 T cell receptor beta chains share one sample of origin, sequenced in a study of blood T cell repertoires in COVID-19. Profiling relied on immunoSEQ multiplex PCR, and the TCRdb table lists in-frame clones only, not all of them. In the table there are some 110,000 clones, more than 85% of which are singletons. Sequencing was done on a sample of peripheral blood. The receptor set was obtained from a middle-aged man with COVID-19, enrolled during active disease.

The V and J genes are TRBV29-1 and TRBJ2-4, with TRBD1 matching 8 bases. J was trimmed by 7 bases and V by 6 bases; bases with no gene match: 8. The germline CDR1 and CDR2 sequences are SQVTM and ANQGSEA. This CDR3 comprises 13 residues. The CDR3 is CSVGTGGLNIQYF. The CDR3 region has the DNA TGCAGCGTGGGTACAGGGGGGTTGAACATTCAGTACTTC.

The chain has TRBV29-1 and TRBJ2-2; TRBD1 might be the D (6 bases). The CDR3 runs to 14 residues. The germline CDR1 and CDR2 sequences are SQVTM and ANQGSEA. The ends were cut back, 6 bases at V and 4 bases at J, with 15 bases in the middle. CDR3 nucleotide sequence: TGCAGCGTCCCGACAGGTAGCCCCACCGGGGAGCTGTTTTTT. It specifies CSVPTGSPTGELFF.

V is TRBV18 and J is TRBJ2-3, with 7 bases matching TRBD2. CDR1 and CDR2 (germline): KGHSH, LQKENI. This CDR3 is built from 15 residues. Trimming removed 1 base from V and 2 bases from J; junction bases left unmatched: 3. The chain's CDR3 is CASSPLLASTDTQYF. The CDR3 coding sequence is TGTGCCAGCTCACCACTACTAGCGTCCACAGATACGCAGTATTTT.

The gene calls are TRBV30 and TRBJ2-2, with D possibly TRBD2 on 6 matching bases. CDR3 size: 13 residues. Looked up from germline, CDR1 is GTSNPN and CDR2 is SVGIG (reference sequence). Between the trimmed V and J ends, which lost 1 base and 6 bases, there was a span of 9 bases. CDR3 nucleotides: TGTGCCTGGAGTGGGAGGGTGGCCGGGGAGCTGTTTTTT. Translation: CAWSGRVAGELFF. The variable domain in full, completed from reference TRBV30 and TRBJ2-2, reads SQTIHQWPATLVQPVGSPLSLECTVEGTSNPNLYWYRQAAGRGLQLLFYSVGIGQISSEVPQNLSASRPQDRQFILSSKKLLLSDSGFYLCAWSGRVAGELFFGEGSRLTVL.

This clone was seen a few times. This chain links TRBV21-1 with TRBJ2-2; TRBD2, the D gene given by the table, was not confirmed from the DNA. TRBV21-1 is classified as a pseudogene. The CDR3 sequence is 12 residues long. CDR3: CASKAYTGELFF. DNA for the CDR3: TGTGCCAGCAAAGCCTACACCGGGGAGCTGTTTTTT.

This clone appeared a single time. The CDR3 coding sequence is TGTGCCAGTAGTCCCAGGGAGGGGTCGGGTAATCAGCCCCAGCATTTT. Translated: CASSPREGSGNQPQHF. The rearrangement joins TRBV19 to TRBJ1-5; TRBD1 is a possible D gene (5 bases). V was trimmed by 5 bases and J by 4 bases, leaving 18 bases between them. Germline V gene data show CDR1 as LNHDA and CDR2 as SQIVND (reference sequence). This CDR3 contains 16 residues.

This rearrangement joins TRBV9 to TRBJ1-2; D might be TRBD1 (6 bases). The V and J ends lost 7 bases and 7 bases respectively, with 14 bases between them. Germline CDR1 and CDR2: SGDLS and YYNGEE. The CDR3 sequence is 12 residues long. The CDR3 spells CASQGSPFGYTF. CDR3 DNA sequence: TGTGCCAGCCAGGGGAGCCCCTTTGGCTACACCTTC.

The gene calls are TRBV6-6 and TRBJ1-4; D is unclear. Germline V gene lookup returns CDR1 MNHNY and CDR2 SVGAGI (reference sequence). Trimming removed 5 bases from V and 5 bases from J, with 9 bases in between. The CDR3 loop spans 13 amino acids. The CDR3, as DNA: TGTGCCAGCAGTGTCAGTTTGAATGAAAAACTGTTTTTT. Translation: CASSVSLNEKLFF.

This clone was seen once. This chain connects TRBV7-2 to TRBJ2-1; TRBD2 might be the D (7 bases). The V gene's germline CDR1 is SGHTA and CDR2 FQGNSA. The CDR3 is 15 residues long. Deletions cut 3 bases from V and 6 bases from J, with 15 bases between. The CDR3 is CASSFQGRELNEQFF. The CDR3, as DNA: TGTGCCAGCAGCTTTCAGGGGCGGGAGCTCAATGAGCAGTTCTTC.

This chain uses TRBV7-2 with TRBJ1-5, with a tentative D call TRBD1 (6 bases). The ends were cut back, 1 base at V and 5 bases at J, with 6 bases in the middle. CDR1 is SGHTA, CDR2 FQGNSA, per germline. The CDR3 extends over 13 amino acids. DNA for the CDR3: TGTGCCAGCAGCTTAGGACAGGATCAGCCCCAGCATTTT. This codes for CASSLGQDQPQHF. Full variable domain (outside the CDR3, taken from reference TRBV7-2 and TRBJ1-5): GAGVSQSPSNKVTEKGKDVELRCDPISGHTALYWYRQSLGQGLEFLIYFQGNSAPDKSGLPSDRFSAERTGGSVSTLTIQRTQQEDSAVYLCASSLGQDQPQHFGDGTRLSIL.

This chain joins TRBV27 and TRBJ1-4, with a possible D match to TRBD1 (5 bases). V was cut by 0 bases and J by 3 bases, with 8 bases left in between. The CDR3 extends over 15 amino acids. CDR1 is MNHEY and CDR2 is SMNVEV in the germline V gene (reference sequence). This chain's CDR3 is CASSLSGAPNEKLFF. The CDR3 DNA is TGTGCCAGCAGTTTATCTGGGGCACCTAATGAAAAACTGTTTTTT.

This chain links TRBV30 with TRBJ2-7, with D possibly TRBD1 on 6 matching bases. The germline V gene encodes CDR1 GTSNPN and CDR2 SVGIG (reference sequence). Trimming cost V 0 bases and J 3 bases, with 9 bases left between them. This CDR3 is 13 amino acids long. As DNA, the CDR3 is TGTGCCTGGAGTGTACAACAGGGCTACGAGCAGTACTTC. Residues: CAWSVQQGYEQYF.

V gene TRBV3-1 (or the pseudogene TRBV3-2) combines with J gene TRBJ2-4, with a possible D match to TRBD1 (5 bases). The CDR3 length is 14 residues. Germline lookup yields CDR1 LGHDT and CDR2 YNNKEL (reference sequence). The V end lost 3 bases, the J end lost 9 bases, and 15 bases lay between the germline ends. The CDR3 region is CASSQGLGVTIQYF. For the CDR3, the DNA is TGTGCCAGCAGCCAGGGTTTAGGGGTTACCATTCAGTACTTC.

This chain connects TRBV27 to TRBJ1-4, with 7 bases identical to TRBD1. V lost 7 bases to trimming and J lost 0 bases; unmatched junction nucleotides: 8. Germline assignment: CDR1 MNHEY and CDR2 SMNVEV (reference sequence). This CDR3 region has 16 residues. In DNA, the CDR3 is TGTGCCAGCAAATCATCCCAGGGGGCAACTAATGAAAAACTGTTTTTT. This encodes CASKSSQGATNEKLFF.

This clone showed up just a few times. The chain has TRBV6-5 and TRBJ2-2; 7 positions agree with TRBD1. The CDR3 loop spans 15 amino acids. Germline lookup yields CDR1 MNHEY and CDR2 SVGAGI. Losses at the gene ends were 6 bases for V and 6 bases for J; bases not matched to a gene: 10. The CDR3 region is CASRGTAVIAGELFF. The CDR3 nucleotides are TGTGCCAGCAGGGGGACAGCGGTAATAGCCGGGGAGCTGTTTTTT.

The CDR3 region is CASSGSGNHEQYF. DNA for the CDR3: TGTGCCAGCTCCGGGAGCGGGAACCACGAGCAGTACTTC. The chain combines TRBV18 with TRBJ2-7; 7 bases align to TRBD2. Germline CDR1 is KGHSH and CDR2 is LQKENI. This CDR3 spans 13 amino acids. V lost 6 bases to trimming and J lost 5 bases; unmatched junction nucleotides: 7.

About this clone itself: Other DNA sequences of this sample code for an identical CDR3. The chain combines TRBV27 with TRBJ2-5; D unresolved. Germline lookup yields CDR1 MNHEY and CDR2 SMNVEV (reference sequence). This CDR3 is 12 amino acids long. V lost 5 bases and J lost 5, with 9 bases in between. The CDR3 DNA reads as TGTGCCAGCAGTCCCCCCGGGGAGACCCAGTACTTC. It specifies CASSPPGETQYF.

The V call is TRBV30, the J call TRBJ1-1; D is ambiguous. Germline CDR1 is GTSNPN and CDR2 is SVGIG (reference sequence). V was clipped by 0 bases and J by 7 bases, with 9 bases between them. The CDR3 loop spans 12 amino acids. The CDR3 DNA follows: TGTGCCTGGAGTGTTTTCGTCGGTGAAGCTTTCTTT. Translated, it gives CAWSVFVGEAFF.

This chain joins TRBV5-8 and TRBJ2-5; 10 bases line up with TRBD2. This CDR3 is built from 16 residues. The germline V gene has CDR1 SGHTS and CDR2 YDEGEE. Losses at the gene ends were 0 bases for V and 0 bases for J; bases not matched to a gene: 2. The CDR3 sequence is CASSLGTSGYQETQYF. The CDR3 DNA sequence: TGTGCCAGCAGCTTGGGGACTAGCGGTTACCAAGAGACCCAGTACTTC.

The V gene is TRBV20-1, the J gene TRBJ2-1; D may be TRBD2 (5 bases). The germline V gene encodes CDR1 DFQATT and CDR2 SNEGSKA (reference sequence). V lost 3 bases to trimming and J lost 12 bases, with 15 bases between them. The CDR3 extends over 12 amino acids. The CDR3 region is CSASFSARGQFF. In DNA, the CDR3 is TGCAGTGCTAGTTTTTCTGCCCGGGGGCAGTTCTTC.

This chain uses TRBV5-6 with TRBJ2-1, with TRBD1 matching 7 bases. The germline CDR1 and CDR2 sequences are SGHDT and YYEEEE. There are 14 residues in the CDR3. Trimming took 5 bases from V and 7 from J; bases not matched to a gene: 9. The CDR3 nucleotides are TGTGCCAGCAGGATAACGGGACAGCTAAATGAGCAGTTCTTC. This gives the protein CASRITGQLNEQFF.

Comments on this clone: Different DNA sequences within this sample yield the same CDR3. The V and J genes are TRBV5-1 and TRBJ1-1; TRBD1 aligns across 7 bases. CDR3 length: 13 residues. Germline V gene sequence: CDR1 SGHRS, CDR2 YFSETQ. V lost 2 bases and J lost 5; bases outside the gene matches: 3. The CDR3 spells CASSLPGGTEAFF. DNA for the CDR3: TGCGCCAGCAGCTTACCAGGGGGGACTGAAGCTTTCTTT.

This clone was recorded once. J is TRBJ2-1 and V is TRBV7-2; tentative D call: TRBD1 (5 bases). Germline V CDR1 and CDR2: SGHTA, FQGNSA. The CDR3 runs to 16 residues. V was cut by 5 bases and J by 6 bases, with 20 bases left in between. The chain's CDR3 is CASSPNTGSAINEQFF. The CDR3 DNA reads TGTGCCAGCAGCCCTAACACAGGTTCCGCCATCAATGAGCAGTTCTTC.

This clone was observed a single time. The J gene is TRBJ2-3, the V gene TRBV2; 8 bases fit TRBD2. This CDR3 has 12 residues. Germline V gene lookup returns CDR1 SNHLY and CDR2 FYNNEI. The CDR3 DNA sequence: TGTGGGGTACTAGCGGACTTTGATACGCAGTATTTT. As protein: CGVLADFDTQYF.

The rearrangement joins TRBV9 to TRBJ2-1; D is possibly TRBD2 (5 bases). From germline, CDR1 is SGDLS and CDR2 YYNGEE. The CDR3 runs to 15 residues. The V and J ends lost 0 bases and 3 bases respectively, with 10 bases between them. The CDR3 sequence: CASSVVGSRYNEQFF. CDR3 DNA: TGTGCCAGCAGCGTAGTGGGGAGCCGCTACAATGAGCAGTTCTTC.

The chain uses TRBV3-1 (or the pseudogene TRBV3-2) and TRBJ2-1; a possible D gene is TRBD2 (6 bases). V shed 3 bases and J shed 10 bases, with 19 bases lying between them. CDR3 size: 15 residues. Germline V lookup: CDR1 LGHDT, CDR2 YNNKEL (reference sequence). CDR3 coding DNA: TGTGCCAGCAGCCATCTCACCGGGCTAACTAGCGAGCAGTTCTTC. Protein product: CASSHLTGLTSEQFF.

The gene calls are TRBV18 and TRBJ2-2; D is perhaps TRBD2 (6 bases). The CDR3 spans 14 residues. The V gene lost 2 bases and the J gene lost 9 bases, with 13 bases spanning the gap. CDR1 KGHSH and CDR2 LQKENI come from the germline V gene. This chain's CDR3 is CASSPGGADRELFF. Written as DNA, the CDR3 is TGTGCCAGCTCACCAGGCGGGGCCGACCGGGAGCTGTTTTTT.

This chain connects TRBV2 to TRBJ2-1, with 10 bases identical to TRBD2. The CDR3 covers 16 residues. V shed 4 bases and J 7 bases; nucleotides not matched to a gene: 10. Germline assignment: CDR1 SNHLY and CDR2 FYNNEI. DNA for the CDR3: TGTGCCAGCAGTGGAGGAGCGGGAGGGCCTTGGAATGAGCAGTTCTTC. This gives the protein CASSGGAGGPWNEQFF. The variable domain in full, with the rest retrieved from reference TRBV2 and TRBJ2-1, is EPEVTQTPSHQVTQMGQEVILRCVPISNHLYFYWYRQILGQKVEFLVSFYNNEISEKSEIFDDQFSVERPDGSNFTLKIRSTKLEDSAMYFCASSGGAGGPWNEQFFGPGTRLTVL.

CDR3 in amino acids: CASSTLAGGSYNEQFF. CDR3 nucleotide sequence: TGTGCCAGTAGTACCTTAGCGGGAGGGTCCTACAATGAGCAGTTCTTC. This chain links TRBV19 with TRBJ2-1; 11 bases agree with TRBD2. V shed 4 bases and J 1 base; nucleotides not matched to a gene: 3. Germline V gene sequence: CDR1 LNHDA, CDR2 SQIVND (reference sequence). The length of the CDR3 is 16 residues.

This rearrangement joins TRBV2 to TRBJ1-1; D is possibly TRBD1 (6 bases). This CDR3 contains 15 residues. In germline, CDR1 is SNHLY, CDR2 FYNNEI. V lost 3 bases to trimming and J lost 10 bases, with 21 bases between them. CDR3 coding DNA: TGTGCCAGCAGTGAGTCTGGGACACCGAACCTGCCAGCTTTCTTT. Translating gives CASSESGTPNLPAFF.

The chain is built from TRBV19 and TRBJ1-5; TRBD1 might be the D (5 bases). V lost 4 bases to trimming and J lost 7 bases, with 17 bases between them. The CDR3 runs to 15 residues. The germline CDR1 and CDR2 sequences are LNHDA and SQIVND (reference sequence). Here the CDR3 reads CASSTGGTREQPQHF. For the CDR3, the DNA is TGTGCCAGTAGTACTGGTGGGACTCGAGAGCAGCCCCAGCATTTT.